What follows are 13 T cell receptor beta chains derived from one specimen sequenced in a study of cytomegalovirus exposure and HLA in healthy donors. Libraries were prepared by immunoSEQ multiplex PCR; TCRdb keeps only in-frame clonotypes and omits some of them. The profile shows about 130,000 clones, 89% of them singletons. Sequencing was performed on PBMCs. These receptors were obtained from a woman between 18 and 29 years old in good health and CMV-seronegative.

The J gene is TRBJ1-1, the V gene TRBV4-1; TRBD1 matches 12 bases. The CDR3 spans 18 residues. Trimming took 0 bases from V and 2 from J; bases not matched to a gene: 7. Germline V gives CDR1 MGHRA, CDR2 YSYEKL. The CDR3 bases are TGCGCCAGCAGCCAAGATTTTGGGACAGGGGGCCCCAACACTGAAGCTTTCTTT. Amino acids: CASSQDFGTGGPNTEAFF.

The genes are TRBV5-1 and TRBJ1-2; 9 bases fit TRBD1. This CDR3 comprises 14 residues. V lost 6 bases to trimming and J lost 6 bases; unmatched junction nucleotides: 9. Germline loops: CDR1 SGHRS, CDR2 YFSETQ. CDR3 region: CASTSVTGGDGYTF. Here the CDR3 DNA reads TGCGCCAGCACCTCGGTTACAGGGGGCGATGGCTACACCTTC.

The chain couples TRBV9 to TRBJ1-1, with a possible D match to TRBD1 (5 bases). This CDR3 spans 13 amino acids. CDR1 and CDR2 from the germline V gene are SGDLS and YYNGEE. The V end was cut by 0 bases, the J end by 3 bases, with 6 bases between. DNA for the CDR3: TGTGCCAGCAGCGTAGGCAGGGACACTGAAGCTTTCTTT. Its protein is CASSVGRDTEAFF.

The chain is built from TRBV2 and TRBJ1-1, with D possibly being TRBD1 (6 bases). Germline-derived CDR1 and CDR2 are SNHLY and FYNNEI. V shed 6 bases and J shed 2 bases, with 16 bases lying between them. The CDR3 consists of 15 residues. The CDR3 is CASSPRDNGNTEAFF. The CDR3, as DNA: TGTGCCAGCAGCCCCCGGGACAATGGTAACACTGAAGCTTTCTTT.

The chain has TRBV19 and TRBJ2-7; TRBD2 might be the D (6 bases). The CDR3 is made up of 16 amino acids. Trimming took 3 bases from V and 2 from J, leaving 17 bases between them. Looked up from germline, CDR1 is LNHDA and CDR2 is SQIVND (reference sequence). This chain's CDR3 is CASSIEFGWEAYEQYF. DNA of the CDR3: TGTGCCAGTAGTATCGAGTTCGGGTGGGAGGCCTACGAGCAGTACTTC.

The chain carries TRBV7-2 and TRBJ2-2; tentative D call: TRBD2 (5 bases). Trimming stripped 8 bases from V and 6 bases from J, with 16 bases between. The CDR3 is made up of 14 amino acids. Germline V gene sequence: CDR1 SGHTA, CDR2 FQGNSA. The chain's CDR3 is CASGLAPRAGELFF. The CDR3 DNA follows: TGTGCCAGCGGCCTAGCCCCGAGGGCCGGGGAGCTGTTTTTT.

The count of this clone is one. This chain joins TRBV5-6 and TRBJ2-1; 8 bases line up with TRBD1. CDR3 size: 11 residues. The germline V gene encodes CDR1 SGHDT and CDR2 YYEEEE. Germline trimming cut 5 bases from V and 12 bases from J; bases unmatched to any gene: 4. The CDR3, as DNA: TGTGCCAGCAGGCGCACAGGGGGGCAGTTCTTC. As protein: CASRRTGGQFF.

The chain uses TRBV18 and TRBJ2-3; TRBD2 agrees at 7 bases. Germline CDR1 KGHSH, CDR2 LQKENI. Trimming at V came to 1 base and at J to 1 base, leaving 11 bases not matched to a gene. The CDR3 contains 18 residues. Here the CDR3 DNA reads TGTGCCAGCTCACCACGGGCGGCTTCGGGGGGAGGCACAGATACGCAGTATTTT. Translation gives CASSPRAASGGGTDTQYF.

The chain recombines TRBV27 with TRBJ2-3, with 8 nucleotides matching TRBD2. With 5 bases clipped from V and 4 bases from J, the junction kept 5 bases outside the gene matches. The CDR3 loop spans 14 amino acids. CDR1 and CDR2 from the germline V gene are MNHEY and SMNVEV (reference sequence). The CDR3 sequence is CASSPGLAADTQYF. CDR3 in DNA: TGTGCCAGCAGTCCAGGACTAGCAGCAGATACGCAGTATTTT.

The chain combines TRBV30 with TRBJ1-2, with no clear D. The V and J ends lost 3 bases and 3 bases respectively, with 5 bases between them. This CDR3 is built from 11 residues. Germline V gene lookup returns CDR1 GTSNPN and CDR2 SVGIG (reference sequence). The CDR3 here is CAWSFDYGYTF. As DNA, the CDR3 is TGTGCCTGGAGCTTCGACTATGGCTACACCTTC.

The chain employs TRBV28 and TRBJ2-7; the D gene is possibly TRBD1 (6 bases). V lost 9 bases and J 2 bases, leaving 17 bases between the germline ends. The CDR3 runs to 14 residues. CDR1 is MDHEN and CDR2 is SYDVKM in the germline V gene. CDR3: CASLRAQGTYEQYF. The CDR3, as DNA: TGTGCCAGTTTGAGGGCACAGGGCACCTACGAGCAGTACTTC.

This chain links TRBV10-1 with TRBJ2-5; maybe TRBD2 (5 bases). CDR1 and CDR2 from the germline V gene are WNHNN and SYGVQD (reference sequence). Trimming cost V 0 bases and J 1 base, with 12 bases left between them. CDR3 size: 16 residues. The chain's CDR3 is CASSESLGSPQETQYF. The CDR3 nucleotides are TGCGCCAGCAGTGAGTCGTTAGGGAGTCCCCAAGAGACCCAGTACTTC.

This clone was seen a single time. The rearrangement links TRBV29-1 to TRBJ2-5, with 7 bases identical to TRBD1. CDR3 length: 12 amino acids. The J segment lost 2 bases and the V segment lost 7 bases, leaving 4 bases of the junction unmatched. The germline CDR1 and CDR2 sequences are SQVTM and ANQGSEA. CDR3 nucleotide sequence: TGCAGCGCTAGGGGACAGCAAGAGACCCAGTACTTC. Its protein product is CSARGQQETQYF.